Listed below are T cell receptor beta chains from one sample, sequenced in a study of blood T cell repertoires in COVID-19. Libraries were prepared by immunoSEQ multiplex PCR; TCRdb keeps only in-frame clonotypes and omits some of them. This table has roughly 200,000 clones, about 85% appearing once. The sequenced material came from peripheral blood. The receptors were sampled from an elderly woman with acute or convalescent COVID-19. Both conserved end residues are part of each CDR3. The D gene is left open where the match is weak.

V: TRBV7-9
D: TRBD2
CDR3: CASSPPGLGEGETQYF

V: TRBV29-1
D: .
CDR3: CSVIQRRDNEQFF

V: TRBV6-5
D: TRBD1
CDR3: CASLRTGTAEAFF

V: TRBV27
D: .
CDR3: CASSFYGNYGYTF

V: TRBV3-1/TRBV3-2
D: .
CDR3: CASSQSGLLSSYNEQFF

V: TRBV5-1
D: TRBD2
CDR3: CASSSTLAGAAGETQYF

V: TRBV2
D: .
CDR3: CASSNIRTASTYNEQFF

V: TRBV5-1
D: TRBD1
CDR3: CASASGQGVTYNEQFF

V: TRBV7-9
D: .
CDR3: CASSLKQGEWETQYF

V: TRBV7-2
D: .
CDR3: CASSAHHGSGPHYEQYF

V: TRBV11-2
D: .
CDR3: CASSSLGAQSGPQHF

V: TRBV5-1
D: .
CDR3: CASSLAKTSGETQYF

V: TRBV2
D: .
CDR3: CASHMPGEQYF

V: TRBV9
D: TRBD1
CDR3: CASSLTGGEHQPQHF

V: TRBV7-3
D: .
CDR3: CASSPSNYRYNEQFF

V: TRBV9
D: .
CDR3: CASSTSHRDNEQFF

V: TRBV29-1
D: TRBD2
CDR3: CSATVGPAGGSDTQYF